The rows below give T cell receptor beta chains drawn from one sample of a study of identical twins. TCRdb re-derived calls from the 5' RACE reads in MiXCR, one entry per CDR3 protein. The profile shows 1.5 million to 2 million distinct CDR3 sequences, about 32% of them singletons. The sequenced sample consisted of cord blood. The receptors derive from a newborn girl in good health. Both conserved end residues are part of each CDR3. D genes are given only for firm matches. Only some rows state a clone size, as once, few, many or a class for expanded clones.

clone size	J gene	D gene	V gene	CDR3 protein	CDR3 DNA
NA	TRBJ2-5	NA	TRBV9	CASSARRNSETQYF	TGTGCCAGCAGCGCGCGCCGGAATTCTGAGACCCAGTACTTC
few	TRBJ1-2	TRBD1	TRBV5-5	CASSLYGGGQGSYGYTF	TGTGCCAGCAGCTTGTATGGAGGGGGACAGGGGAGTTATGGCTACACCTTC
NA	TRBJ2-7	TRBD2	TRBV5-6	CASSMRGVVGEQYF	TGTGCCAGCAGCATGCGGGGGGTAGTTGGGGAGCAGTACTTC
few	TRBJ2-5	NA	TRBV20-1	CSARDVRARIQETQYF	TGCAGTGCTAGAGATGTCAGGGCCCGCATACAAGAGACCCAGTACTTC
few	TRBJ1-6	NA	TRBV28	CAGSLIRRDANSPLHF	TGTGCCGGCAGTTTAATACGACGGGACGCTAATTCACCCCTCCACTTT
NA	TRBJ2-1	NA	TRBV7-8	CAGSSPLARDNEQFF	TGTGCCGGCAGCTCCCCACTAGCAAGGGATAATGAGCAGTTCTTC
NA	TRBJ2-7	NA	TRBV7-9	CAGSFIGSYEQYF	TGTGCCGGCAGCTTTATCGGATCCTACGAGCAGTACTTC
few	TRBJ1-2	NA	TRBV9	CASSVGSRPEYGYTF	TGTGCCAGCAGCGTAGGAAGCAGGCCTGAATATGGCTACACCTTC
few	TRBJ2-7	TRBD1	TRBV10-3	CAISLGQGPYEQYF	TGTGCCATCAGCTTGGGACAGGGACCCTACGAGCAGTACTTC
few	TRBJ2-5	NA	TRBV2	CASLRYGTSEETQYF	TGTGCCAGCTTACGCTACGGGACGTCCGAGGAGACCCAGTACTTC
once	TRBJ2-3	NA	TRBV5-1	CASAEFGVDTQYF	TGCGCCAGCGCCGAATTCGGAGTAGATACGCAGTATTTT
NA	TRBJ2-3	NA	TRBV24-1	CATSVGTDTQYF	TGTGCCACCAGTGTCGGAACAGATACGCAGTATTTT
NA	TRBJ1-6	NA	TRBV7-2	CASSFGVFNSPLHF	TGTGCCAGCAGCTTCGGGGTTTTTAATTCACCCCTCCACTTT
few	TRBJ2-7	NA	TRBV20-1	CSAKRQVRYEQYF	TGCAGTGCTAAGCGGCAGGTTCGCTACGAGCAGTACTTC
NA	TRBJ2-3	NA	TRBV14	CASRASGTHYTDTQYF	TGTGCCAGCAGGGCTTCCGGGACTCACTACACAGATACGCAGTATTTT
many	TRBJ1-2	NA	TRBV6-2/TRBV6-3	CASSYQTANYGYTF	TGTGCCAGCAGTTACCAGACAGCTAACTATGGCTACACCTTC
NA	TRBJ1-4	TRBD1	TRBV6-8	CASGRQGPQLFF	TGTGCCAGCGGGCGACAGGGGCCGCAACTGTTTTTT
once	TRBJ1-5	NA	TRBV7-2	CASSLDPGRTKHF	TGTGCCAGCAGCTTAGATCCGGGCCGAACCAAGCATTTT
few	TRBJ2-3	TRBD2	TRBV3-1	CASSPVAGGIGDTQYF	TGTGCCAGCAGCCCAGTAGCGGGAGGAATTGGTGATACGCAGTATTTT
few	TRBJ2-4	TRBD2	TRBV15	CATSRVAGILAKNIQYF	TGTGCCACCAGCAGAGTAGCGGGAATCCTAGCCAAAAACATTCAGTACTTC
NA	TRBJ1-4	NA	TRBV9	CASSVGGGSSNEKLFF	TGTGCCAGCAGCGTAGGCGGGGGGTCGTCGAATGAAAAACTGTTTTTT
NA	TRBJ1-2	NA	TRBV30	CAWSVLIGSDGYTF	TGTGCCTGGAGTGTACTGATCGGTTCAGATGGCTACACCTTC
NA	TRBJ2-5	TRBD1	TRBV9	CASSVKRDRDNEQYF	TGTGCCAGCAGCGTAAAGCGGGACAGGGACAATGAGCAGTACTTC
NA	TRBJ2-2	TRBD1	TRBV3-1	CASSQYRGTGELFF	TGTGCCAGCAGCCAATACAGGGGCACCGGGGAGCTGTTTTTT
NA	TRBJ2-7	NA	TRBV7-2	CASSRTGSLSSYNEQYF	TGTGCCAGCAGCCGTACAGGGTCCCTAAGCTCCTACAATGAGCAGTACTTC
many	TRBJ1-2	NA	TRBV7-2	CASSLASLNNYGYTF	TGTGCCAGCAGCTTAGCCTCCTTAAATAACTATGGCTACACCTTC
many	TRBJ2-6	NA	TRBV20-1	CSARDAGANVLTF	TGCAGTGCTAGAGATGCTGGGGCCAACGTCCTGACTTTC
few	TRBJ2-7	NA	TRBV6-2/TRBV6-3	CASTYQQAAYEQYF	TGTGCCAGCACTTACCAACAGGCGGCCTACGAGCAGTACTTC
NA	TRBJ2-4	TRBD1	TRBV6-5	CASSQTGGRNILYF	TGTGCCAGCAGTCAGACAGGGGGGAGAAACATTCTGTACTTC
NA	TRBJ1-5	NA	TRBV28	CASSPDSTNQPQHF	TGTGCCAGCAGTCCCGACAGTACCAATCAGCCCCAGCATTTT
once	TRBJ1-1	TRBD1	TRBV12-5	CASGLAGQGMGEAFF	TGTGCTAGTGGTTTGGCGGGACAGGGGATGGGTGAAGCTTTCTTT
NA	TRBJ2-3	NA	TRBV14	CASSPIGGTDTQYF	TGTGCCAGCAGCCCGATAGGGGGGACAGATACGCAGTATTTT
NA	TRBJ2-2	TRBD2	TRBV5-1	CASCPGGADTGELFF	TGCGCTAGCTGTCCCGGGGGGGCGGACACCGGGGAGCTGTTTTTT
NA	TRBJ2-2	NA	TRBV3-1	CASSRKGTGELFF	TGTGCCAGCAGCCGAAAGGGGACCGGGGAGCTGTTTTTT
NA	TRBJ2-1	TRBD2	TRBV4-2	CASSLRAGTTGHNEQFF	TGTGCCAGCAGCCTCCGCGCCGGGACTACGGGACACAATGAGCAGTTCTTC
few	TRBJ2-1	NA	TRBV28	CASSLGFSNEQFF	TGTGCCAGCAGTCTCGGGTTTTCCAATGAGCAGTTCTTC
many	TRBJ2-3	NA	TRBV12-5	CASGLGQGTDTQYF	TGTGCTAGTGGTTTGGGACAGGGCACAGATACGCAGTATTTT
few	TRBJ2-7	TRBD2	TRBV3-1	CASRLAGSRDEQYF	TGTGCCAGCAGATTAGCGGGATCGAGGGACGAGCAGTACTTC
once	TRBJ2-5	NA	TRBV6-1	CASSIQAGETQYF	TGTGCCAGCAGTATCCAGGCTGGGGAGACCCAGTACTTC
few	TRBJ1-4	NA	TRBV5-1	CASSFRGQLATNEKLFF	TGCGCCAGCAGCTTTCGGGGGCAACTTGCAACTAATGAAAAACTGTTTTTT
NA	TRBJ1-2	NA	TRBV19	CASTYPQAGHYGYTF	TGTGCCAGTACTTATCCCCAGGCTGGGCACTATGGCTACACCTTC
NA	TRBJ2-2	TRBD2	TRBV7-2	CASSLLAGELNTGELFF	TGTGCCAGCAGCTTACTAGCGGGGGAACTGAACACCGGGGAGCTGTTTTTT
few	TRBJ1-2	NA	TRBV25-1	CASSDPAAPHYGYTF	TGTGCCAGCAGTGACCCAGCAGCCCCTCACTATGGCTACACCTTC
NA	TRBJ2-5	TRBD2	TRBV29-1	CSVRTSGSETQYF	TGCAGCGTTCGGACTAGCGGGAGCGAGACCCAGTACTTC
NA	TRBJ1-4	NA	TRBV5-1	CASSATATNEKLFF	TGCGCCAGCAGCGCGACTGCAACTAATGAAAAACTGTTTTTT
NA	TRBJ2-5	NA	TRBV7-2	CASSGTREETQYF	TGTGCCAGCAGCGGCACTAGGGAGGAGACCCAGTACTTC
many	TRBJ2-7	TRBD2	TRBV20-1	CSARFSGEVSYEQYF	TGCAGTGCTCGATTTAGCGGGGAGGTCTCCTACGAGCAGTACTTC
few	TRBJ2-6	TRBD1	TRBV4-2	CASSPDRGRANVLTF	TGTGCCAGCAGCCCGGACAGGGGTAGAGCCAACGTCCTGACTTTC
NA	TRBJ2-3	TRBD1	TRBV3-1	CASSQVGRGSDTQYF	TGTGCCAGCAGCCAAGTTGGCAGGGGGTCAGATACGCAGTATTTT
NA	TRBJ2-1	NA	TRBV2	CASSEGRLSSYNEQFF	TGTGCCAGCAGTGAGGGGCGTCTAAGCTCCTACAATGAGCAGTTCTTC
few	TRBJ1-5	TRBD1	TRBV6-6	CASSTGTGSSSNQPQHF	TGTGCCAGCAGCACCGGGACAGGGAGTTCCAGCAATCAGCCCCAGCATTTT
NA	TRBJ1-6	NA	TRBV6-6	CASSLDGQSLHF	TGTGCCAGCAGTCTCGACGGGCAGTCCCTCCACTTT
many	TRBJ1-4	TRBD1	TRBV12-3/TRBV12-4	CASSSRQGTNEKLFF	TGTGCCAGCAGCTCCAGACAGGGAACTAATGAAAAACTGTTTTTT
few	TRBJ2-1	TRBD2	TRBV20-1	CSASSGTSGRIVNNEQFF	TGCAGTGCTAGCTCAGGGACTAGCGGGAGAATAGTGAACAATGAGCAGTTCTTC